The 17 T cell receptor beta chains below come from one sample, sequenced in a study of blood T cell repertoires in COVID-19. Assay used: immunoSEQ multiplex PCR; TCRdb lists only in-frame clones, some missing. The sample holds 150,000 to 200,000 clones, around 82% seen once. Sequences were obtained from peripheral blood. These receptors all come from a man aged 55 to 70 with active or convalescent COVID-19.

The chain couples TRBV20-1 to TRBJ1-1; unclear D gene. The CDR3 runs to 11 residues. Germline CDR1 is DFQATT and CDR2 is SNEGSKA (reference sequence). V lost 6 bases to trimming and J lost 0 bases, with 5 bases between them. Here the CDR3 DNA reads TGCAGTGCGGAGATGAACACTGAAGCTTTCTTT. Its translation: CSAEMNTEAFF.

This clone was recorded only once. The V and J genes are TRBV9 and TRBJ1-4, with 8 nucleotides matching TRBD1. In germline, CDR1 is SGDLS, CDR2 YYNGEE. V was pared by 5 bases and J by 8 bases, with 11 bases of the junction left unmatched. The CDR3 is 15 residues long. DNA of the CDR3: TGTGCCAGCAGTCAAGACCCAGGGGGCGGCGAAAAACTGTTTTTT. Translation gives CASSQDPGGGEKLFF. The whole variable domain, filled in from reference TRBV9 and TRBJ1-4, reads DSGVTQTPKHLITATGQRVTLRCSPRSGDLSVYWYQQSLDQGLQFLIQYYNGEERAKGNILERFSAQQFPDLHSELNLSSLELGDSALYFCASSQDPGGGEKLFFGSGTQLSVL.

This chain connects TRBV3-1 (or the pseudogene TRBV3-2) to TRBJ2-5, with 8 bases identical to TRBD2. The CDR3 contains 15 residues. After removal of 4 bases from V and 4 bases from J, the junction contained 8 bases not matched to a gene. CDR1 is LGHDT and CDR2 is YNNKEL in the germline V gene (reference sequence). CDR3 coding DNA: TGTGCCAGCAGCCGCGAGGGGCGGGAGGCAGAGACCCAGTACTTC. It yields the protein CASSREGREAETQYF.

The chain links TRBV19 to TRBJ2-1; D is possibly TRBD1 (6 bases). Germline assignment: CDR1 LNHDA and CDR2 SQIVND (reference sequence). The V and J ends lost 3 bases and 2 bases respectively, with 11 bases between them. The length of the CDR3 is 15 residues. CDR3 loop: CASSIRDITYNEQFF. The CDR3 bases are TGTGCCAGTAGTATCCGGGACATCACCTACAATGAGCAGTTCTTC.

CDR3 in DNA: TGTGCCAGCATGGCGGGGAAGTTGACAGATACGCAGTATTTT. It is translated as CASMAGKLTDTQYF. This sequence joins TRBV5-4 and TRBJ2-3, with D possibly TRBD2 on 6 matching bases. This CDR3 region has 14 residues. The germline V gene has CDR1 SGHNT and CDR2 YYREEE (reference sequence). Trimming removed 6 bases from V and 3 bases from J, with 14 bases in between. Based on the CDR3 plus reference TRBV5-4 and TRBJ2-3, the full variable domain is ETGVTQSPTHLIKTRGQQVTLRCSSQSGHNTVSWYQQALGQGPQFIFQYYREEENGRGNFPPRFSGLQFPNYSSELNVNALELDDSALYLCASMAGKLTDTQYFGPGTRLTVL.

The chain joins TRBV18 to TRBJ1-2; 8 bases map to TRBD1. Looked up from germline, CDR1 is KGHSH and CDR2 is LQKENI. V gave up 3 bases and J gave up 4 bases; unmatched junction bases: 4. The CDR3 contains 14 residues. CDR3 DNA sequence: TGTGCCAGCTCACCGGGACAGGTCCTCTATGGCTACACCTTC. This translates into CASSPGQVLYGYTF.

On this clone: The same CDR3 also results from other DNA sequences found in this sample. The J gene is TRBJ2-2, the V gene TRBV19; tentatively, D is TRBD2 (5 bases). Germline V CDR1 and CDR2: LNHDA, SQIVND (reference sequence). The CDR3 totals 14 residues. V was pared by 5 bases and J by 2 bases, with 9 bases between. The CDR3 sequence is CASSGLANTGELFF. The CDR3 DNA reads TGTGCCAGTAGTGGCCTAGCAAACACCGGGGAGCTGTTTTTT.

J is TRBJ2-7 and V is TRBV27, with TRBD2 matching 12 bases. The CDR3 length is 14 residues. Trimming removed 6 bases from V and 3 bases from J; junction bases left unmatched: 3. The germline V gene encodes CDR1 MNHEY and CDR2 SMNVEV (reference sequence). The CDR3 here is CASRMTSGGYEQYF. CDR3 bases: TGTGCCAGCAGGATGACTAGCGGGGGCTACGAGCAGTACTTC.

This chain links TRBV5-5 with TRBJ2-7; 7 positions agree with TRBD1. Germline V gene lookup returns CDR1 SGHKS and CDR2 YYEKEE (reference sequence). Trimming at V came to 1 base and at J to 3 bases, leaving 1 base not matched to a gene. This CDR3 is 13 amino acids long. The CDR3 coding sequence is TGTGCCAGCAGCTTGCCAGGGGGCTACGAGCAGTACTTC. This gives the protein CASSLPGGYEQYF. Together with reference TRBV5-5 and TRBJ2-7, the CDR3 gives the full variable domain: DAGVTQSPTHLIKTRGQQVTLRCSPISGHKSVSWYQQVLGQGPQFIFQYYEKEERGRGNFPDRFSARQFPNYSSELNVNALLLGDSALYLCASSLPGGYEQYFGPGTRLTVT.

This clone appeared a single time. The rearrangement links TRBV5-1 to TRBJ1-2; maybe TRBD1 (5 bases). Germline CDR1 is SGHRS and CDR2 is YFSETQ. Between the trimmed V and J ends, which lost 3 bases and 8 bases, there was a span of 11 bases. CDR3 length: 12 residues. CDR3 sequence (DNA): TGCGCCAGCAGCTCCACAAAGGGGGGCTACACCTTC. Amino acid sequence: CASSSTKGGYTF.

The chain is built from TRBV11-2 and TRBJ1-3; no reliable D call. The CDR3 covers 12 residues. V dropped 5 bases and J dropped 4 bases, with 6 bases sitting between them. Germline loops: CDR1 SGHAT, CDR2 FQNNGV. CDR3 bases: TGTGCCAGCAGCCTACAGGGAAACACCATATATTTT. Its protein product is CASSLQGNTIYF.

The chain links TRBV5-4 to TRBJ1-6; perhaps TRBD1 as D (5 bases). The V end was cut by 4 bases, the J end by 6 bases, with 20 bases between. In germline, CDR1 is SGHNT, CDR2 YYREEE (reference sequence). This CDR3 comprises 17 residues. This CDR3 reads CASSREAPGRANSPLHF. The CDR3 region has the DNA TGTGCCAGCAGCCGGGAGGCCCCGGGACGGGCTAATTCACCCCTCCACTTT.

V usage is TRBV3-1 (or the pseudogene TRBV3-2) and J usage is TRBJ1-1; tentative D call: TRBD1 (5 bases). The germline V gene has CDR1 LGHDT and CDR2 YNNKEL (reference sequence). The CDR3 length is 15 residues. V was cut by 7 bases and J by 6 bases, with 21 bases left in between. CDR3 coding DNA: TGTGCCAGCACCTTCACCGGCCAGGGCGTCCCTGAAGCTTTCTTT. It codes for CASTFTGQGVPEAFF.

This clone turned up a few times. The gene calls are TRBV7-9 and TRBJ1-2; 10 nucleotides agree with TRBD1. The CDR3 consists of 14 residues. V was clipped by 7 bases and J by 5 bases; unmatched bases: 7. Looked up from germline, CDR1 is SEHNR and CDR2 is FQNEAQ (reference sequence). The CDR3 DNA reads TGTGCCAGCACCCCGCCGGGACAGGGGTATGGCTACACCTTC. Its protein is CASTPPGQGYGYTF.

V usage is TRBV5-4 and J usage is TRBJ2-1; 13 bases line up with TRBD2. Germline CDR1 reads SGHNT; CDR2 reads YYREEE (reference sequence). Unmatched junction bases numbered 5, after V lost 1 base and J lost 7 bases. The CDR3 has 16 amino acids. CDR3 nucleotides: TGTGCCAGCAGCTTGCCTAAACTAGCGGGAGGGAATGAGCAGTTCTTC. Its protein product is CASSLPKLAGGNEQFF.

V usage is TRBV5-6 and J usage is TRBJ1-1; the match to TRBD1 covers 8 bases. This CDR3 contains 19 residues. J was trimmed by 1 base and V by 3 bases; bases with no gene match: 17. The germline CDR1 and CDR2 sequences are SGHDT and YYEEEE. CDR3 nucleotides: TGTGCCAGCAGCTGGCTGGCTTGGCAGGGGGCCTCTCCGAACACTGAAGCTTTCTTT. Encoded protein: CASSWLAWQGASPNTEAFF.

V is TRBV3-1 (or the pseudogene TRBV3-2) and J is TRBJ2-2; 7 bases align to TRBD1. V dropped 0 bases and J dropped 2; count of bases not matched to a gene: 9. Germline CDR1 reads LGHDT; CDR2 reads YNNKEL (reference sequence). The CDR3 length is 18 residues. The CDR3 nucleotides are TGTGCCAGCAGCCAAGATAGGTTCGGGACAGTCAACACCGGGGAGCTGTTTTTT. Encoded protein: CASSQDRFGTVNTGELFF.